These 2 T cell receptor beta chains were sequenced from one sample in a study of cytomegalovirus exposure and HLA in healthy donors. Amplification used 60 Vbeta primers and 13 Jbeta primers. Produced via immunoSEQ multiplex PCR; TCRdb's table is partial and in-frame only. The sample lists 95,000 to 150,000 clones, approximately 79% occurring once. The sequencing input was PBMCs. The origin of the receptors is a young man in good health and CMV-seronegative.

CDR3 sequence (DNA): TGTGCCAGCAGCTTAGGCCCTTTCGGACAGACTCTTTCCACTGAAGCTTTCTTT. Its protein product is CASSLGPFGQTLSTEAFF. The rearrangement links TRBV7-8 to TRBJ1-1, with a tentative D call TRBD1 (6 bases). The ends were cut back, 1 base at V and 4 bases at J, with 22 bases in the middle. Germline CDR1 reads SGHVS; CDR2 reads FQNEAQ. The CDR3 has 18 residues. Based on the CDR3 plus reference TRBV7-8 and TRBJ1-1, the full variable domain is GAGVSQSPRYKVAKRGQDVALRCDPISGHVSLFWYQQALGQGPEFLTYFQNEAQLDKSGLPSDRFFAERPEGSVSTLKIQRTQQEDSAVYLCASSLGPFGQTLSTEAFFGQGTRLTVV.

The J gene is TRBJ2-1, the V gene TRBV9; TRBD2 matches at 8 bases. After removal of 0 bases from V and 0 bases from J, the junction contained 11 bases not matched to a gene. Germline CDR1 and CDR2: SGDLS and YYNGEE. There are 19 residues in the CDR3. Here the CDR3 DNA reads TGTGCCAGCAGCGTAGAAAGTAGCGGGGTTGCGAGCTCCTACAATGAGCAGTTCTTC. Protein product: CASSVESSGVASSYNEQFF.